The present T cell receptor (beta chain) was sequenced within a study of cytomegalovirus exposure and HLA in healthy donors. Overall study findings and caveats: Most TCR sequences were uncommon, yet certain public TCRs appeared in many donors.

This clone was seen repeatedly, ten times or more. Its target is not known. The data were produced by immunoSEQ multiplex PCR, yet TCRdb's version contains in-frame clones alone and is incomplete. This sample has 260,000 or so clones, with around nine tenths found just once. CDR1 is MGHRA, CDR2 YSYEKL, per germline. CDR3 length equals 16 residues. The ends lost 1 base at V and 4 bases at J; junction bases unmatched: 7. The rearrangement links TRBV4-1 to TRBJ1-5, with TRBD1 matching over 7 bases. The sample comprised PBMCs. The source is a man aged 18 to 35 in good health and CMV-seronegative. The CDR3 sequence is CASSQVEGGMNQPQHF. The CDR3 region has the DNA TGCGCCAGCAGCCAAGTCGAAGGGGGCATGAATCAGCCCCAGCATTTT.